The rows below give T cell receptor beta chains drawn from one sample of a study of vaccination and CD4 T cells after COVID-19. The antigens these receptors bind are not known. MiXCR, run by TCRdb on the PCR reads, gives a single entry per CDR3 protein. The data contain around 10,000 distinct CDR3 sequences, around 58% of them singletons. Specimen: CD4+ T cells from blood, cultured in vitro. Receptor source: a human donor who had recovered from COVID-19. Each CDR3 is given with its conserved first and last residue. A D gene is named only where the DNA matches it firmly. Size values are once, few and many counts, or a class for expanded clones, and some rows have none.

V	J	size	D	DNA	CDR3
TRBV7-3	TRBJ2-3	.	.	TGTGCCAGCAGCCCCGGACGGACCCTAGGTCAAGATACGCAGTATTTT	CASSPGRTLGQDTQYF
TRBV7-3	TRBJ1-1	.	.	TGTGCCAGCAGCTTATCCGTGAACACTGAAGCTTTCTTT	CASSLSVNTEAFF
TRBV18	TRBJ1-2	.	.	TGTGCCAGCGCCCGACAGACTAACTATGGCTACACCTTC	CASARQTNYGYTF
TRBV20-1	TRBJ1-1	few	.	TGCAGTGCTCCCCGGGGGGTGAACACTGAAGCTTTCTTT	CSAPRGVNTEAFF
TRBV6-2/TRBV6-3	TRBJ1-5	.	TRBD1	TGTGCCAGCAGTTTGACAGGGGCGAATCAGCCCCAGCATTTT	CASSLTGANQPQHF
TRBV6-2/TRBV6-3	TRBJ1-1	few	TRBD1	TGTGCCAGCAGTACCCGAGGTGACAGGGTGAGGGACACTGAAGCTTTCTTT	CASSTRGDRVRDTEAFF
TRBV20-1	TRBJ2-2	.	TRBD2	TGCAGTGCTAGGGTGACGGGGGGGCCATCAGGGGAGCTGTTTTTT	CSARVTGGPSGELFF
TRBV6-1	TRBJ2-2	.	.	TGTGCCAGCAGGCTACAGGGTCTCGGGGAGCTGTTTTTT	CASRLQGLGELFF
TRBV7-9	TRBJ1-2	.	TRBD1	TGTGCCAGCAGCTCTGGACAGGGCTTCTATGGCTACACCTTC	CASSSGQGFYGYTF
TRBV6-1	TRBJ1-2	.	TRBD1	TGTGCCACCCGGGACAGTGTGAACTATGGCTACACCTTC	CATRDSVNYGYTF
TRBV30	TRBJ2-2	.	.	TGTGCCTGGAGGGGGACCGGGGAGCTGTTTTTT	CAWRGTGELFF
TRBV19	TRBJ1-2	few	TRBD1	TGTGCCAGTAGTCCACACAGGGGCGCCTCTAACTATGGCTACACCTTC	CASSPHRGASNYGYTF
TRBV20-1	TRBJ2-3	.	TRBD2	TGCAGTGCTAGAGATCCGCGGGGGGCGGGAGTGGATACGCAGTATTTT	CSARDPRGAGVDTQYF